This record covers a single TCR beta chain. This sample stems from a study of T cell responses to AZD1222 COVID-19 vaccine. After removal of 6 bases from V and 5 bases from J, the junction contained 12 bases not matched to a gene. CDR1 and CDR2 (germline): SGHAT, FQNNGV. This CDR3 has 16 amino acids. Profiling relied on immunoSEQ multiplex PCR, and the TCRdb table lists in-frame clones only, not all of them. The sample carries around 140,000 clones, 86% recorded once. The sequenced sample was peripheral blood, obtained on day 0 of AZD1222 vaccination. This receptor was identified in an adult in good health. This chain uses TRBV11-2 with TRBJ1-2, with 10 positions matching TRBD1. CDR3 sequence: CASSSSGGQGGYGYTF. The CDR3 coding sequence is TGTGCCAGCAGTTCCTCCGGCGGACAGGGGGGTTATGGCTACACCTTC.